This T cell receptor (beta chain) was documented in a study of blood T cell repertoires in COVID-19. Study-wide background: Some COVID-19 samples were acute and others convalescent; all came from the United States, Italy and Spain. T cells, B-cell-depleted T cells, or PBMCs provided the cDNA or gDNA that served as material.

In the authors' workflow: Estimates of nucleated cell counts were drawn from the amplification of reference gene primers. Here immunoSEQ multiplex PCR was the method, and the copy in TCRdb shows in-frame clones only, minus some. V, J and clone size are taken as reported in that table, and D and trimming were inferred from the DNA itself. The repertoire includes approximately 200,000 clones, about 88% of them detected once, and 2.9% sits in the top ten. This CDR3 comprises 12 residues. Germline assignment: CDR1 LNHDA and CDR2 SQIVND (reference sequence). Unmatched junction bases numbered 2, after V lost 3 bases and J lost 7 bases.

Sequenced: peripheral blood. V gene TRBV19 combines with J gene TRBJ1-1, with 7 nucleotides matching TRBD1. The clonotype comes from a woman aged 25 to 39 with active or convalescent COVID-19. The CDR3 region has the DNA TGTGCCAGTAGTATGGGGACAGTTGAAGCTTTCTTT. It specifies CASSMGTVEAFF.